The T cell receptor beta chain under discussion was sequenced for a study of blood T cell repertoires in COVID-19. This CDR3 has 15 amino acids. From germline, CDR1 is SGDLS and CDR2 YYNGEE. V shed 3 bases and J 0 bases; nucleotides not matched to a gene: 4. Produced via immunoSEQ multiplex PCR; TCRdb's table is partial and in-frame only. The repertoire has more than 70,000 clones, 85% to 95% of them found once; the top ten carry about 3.9%. The clonotype originates from a woman aged 45-60 years in a cohort sampled during active COVID-19. The J gene is TRBJ2-3, the V gene TRBV9, with 7 positions matching TRBD1. Sequenced sample: peripheral blood. CDR3 protein: CASSAWDSSTDTQYF. The CDR3 bases are TGTGCCAGCAGCGCCTGGGACAGCAGCACAGATACGCAGTATTTT.